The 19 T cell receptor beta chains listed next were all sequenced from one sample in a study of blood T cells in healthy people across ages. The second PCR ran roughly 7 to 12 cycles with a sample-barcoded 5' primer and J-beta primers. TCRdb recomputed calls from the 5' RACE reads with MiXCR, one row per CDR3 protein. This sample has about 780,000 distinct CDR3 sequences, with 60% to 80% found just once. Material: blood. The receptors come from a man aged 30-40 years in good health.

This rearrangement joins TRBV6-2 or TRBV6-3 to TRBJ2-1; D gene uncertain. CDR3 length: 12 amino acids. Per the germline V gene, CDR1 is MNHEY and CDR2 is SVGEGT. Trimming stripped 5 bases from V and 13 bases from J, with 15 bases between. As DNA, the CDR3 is TGTGCCAGCAGTGACACCCTAACGAGACAGTTCTTC. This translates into CASSDTLTRQFF.

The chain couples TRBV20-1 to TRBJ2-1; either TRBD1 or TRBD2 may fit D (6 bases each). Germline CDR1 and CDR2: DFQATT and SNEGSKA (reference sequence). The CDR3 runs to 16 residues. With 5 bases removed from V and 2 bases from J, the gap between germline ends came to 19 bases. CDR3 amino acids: CSAGGGLRRTYNEQFF. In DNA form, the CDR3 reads TGCAGTGCTGGAGGGGGTCTCAGGCGCACCTACAATGAGCAGTTCTTC.

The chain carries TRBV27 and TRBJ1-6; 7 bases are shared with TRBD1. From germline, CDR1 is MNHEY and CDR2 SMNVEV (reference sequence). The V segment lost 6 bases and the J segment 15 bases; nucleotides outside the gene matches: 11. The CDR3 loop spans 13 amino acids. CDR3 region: CASSVTGASLLHF. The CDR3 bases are TGTGCCAGCAGCGTTACAGGGGCCTCCCTCCTCCACTTT.

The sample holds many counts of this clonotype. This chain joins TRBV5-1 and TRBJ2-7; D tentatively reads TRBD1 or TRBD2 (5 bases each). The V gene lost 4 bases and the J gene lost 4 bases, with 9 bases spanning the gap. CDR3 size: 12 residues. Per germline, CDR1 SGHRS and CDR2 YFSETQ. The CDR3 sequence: CASSGGTYEQYF. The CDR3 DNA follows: TGCGCCAGCAGCGGTGGGACGTACGAGCAGTACTTC.

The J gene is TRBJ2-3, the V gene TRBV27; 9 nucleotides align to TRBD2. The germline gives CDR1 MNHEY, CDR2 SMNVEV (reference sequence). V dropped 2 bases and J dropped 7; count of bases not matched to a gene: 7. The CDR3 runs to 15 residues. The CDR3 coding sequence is TGTGCCAGCAGTTTACGACTAGCGGTGGGGTATACGCAGTATTTT. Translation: CASSLRLAVGYTQYF.

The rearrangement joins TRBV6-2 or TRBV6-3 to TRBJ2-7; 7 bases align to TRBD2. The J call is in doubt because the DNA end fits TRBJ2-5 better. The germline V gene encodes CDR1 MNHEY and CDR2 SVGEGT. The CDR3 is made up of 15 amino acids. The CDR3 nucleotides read TGTGCCAGCAGCCCAAGGGAGGGGTTGAGAGAGACCCAGTACTTC. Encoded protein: CASSPREGLRETQYF.

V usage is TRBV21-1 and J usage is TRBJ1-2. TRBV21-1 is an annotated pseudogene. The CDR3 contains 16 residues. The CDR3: CASSIREDATNYGYTF. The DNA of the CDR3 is TGTGCCAGCAGCATTCGAGAGGACGCCACTAACTATGGCTACACCTTC.

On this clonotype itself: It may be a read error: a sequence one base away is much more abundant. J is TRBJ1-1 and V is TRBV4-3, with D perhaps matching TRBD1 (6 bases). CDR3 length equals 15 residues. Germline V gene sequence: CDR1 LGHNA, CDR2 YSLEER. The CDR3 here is CANSQGGNKNTEAFF. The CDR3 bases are TGCGCCAACAGCCAAGGGGGGAACAAGAACACTGAAGCTTTCTTT.

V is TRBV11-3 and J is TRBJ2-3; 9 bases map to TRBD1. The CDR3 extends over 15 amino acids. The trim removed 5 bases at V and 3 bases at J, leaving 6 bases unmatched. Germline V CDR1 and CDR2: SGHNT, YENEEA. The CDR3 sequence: CASSIGQGRTDTQYF. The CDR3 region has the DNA TGTGCCAGCAGCATCGGACAGGGGCGGACAGATACGCAGTATTTT.

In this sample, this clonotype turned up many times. In DNA, the CDR3 is TGTGCCAGCAGTGGGACACCACGGGCTGAAGCTTTCTTT. This gives the protein CASSGTPRAEAFF. The chain recombines TRBV12-3 or TRBV12-4 with TRBJ1-1; maybe TRBD1 (6 bases). V was trimmed by 5 bases and J by 6 bases, leaving 13 bases between them. The CDR3 contains 13 residues.

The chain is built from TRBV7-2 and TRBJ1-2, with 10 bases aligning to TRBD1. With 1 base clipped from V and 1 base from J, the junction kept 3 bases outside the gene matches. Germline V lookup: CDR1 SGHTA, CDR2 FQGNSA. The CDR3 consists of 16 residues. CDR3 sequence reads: CASSLGQGAYNYGYTF. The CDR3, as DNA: TGTGCCAGCAGCTTAGGACAGGGGGCTTATAACTATGGCTACACCTTC.

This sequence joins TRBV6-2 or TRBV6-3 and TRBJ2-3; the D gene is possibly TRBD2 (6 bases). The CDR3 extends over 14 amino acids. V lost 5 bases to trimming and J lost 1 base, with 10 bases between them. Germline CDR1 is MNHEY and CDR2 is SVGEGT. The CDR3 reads CASSRGLRTDTQYF. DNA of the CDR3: TGTGCCAGCAGTAGAGGACTACGCACAGATACGCAGTATTTT.

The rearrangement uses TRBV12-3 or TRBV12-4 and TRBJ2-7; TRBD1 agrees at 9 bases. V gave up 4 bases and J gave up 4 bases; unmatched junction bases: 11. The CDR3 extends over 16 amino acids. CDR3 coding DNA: TGTGCCAGCAGTTCCCTCCGCCGGGACAGGGTGTACGAGCAGTACTTC. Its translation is CASSSLRRDRVYEQYF.

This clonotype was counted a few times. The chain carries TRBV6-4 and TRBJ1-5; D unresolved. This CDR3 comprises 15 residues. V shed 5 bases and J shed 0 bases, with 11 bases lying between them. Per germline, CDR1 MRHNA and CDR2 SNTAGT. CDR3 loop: CASSPDVNSNQPQHF. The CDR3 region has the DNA TGTGCCAGCAGTCCTGACGTAAATAGCAATCAGCCCCAGCATTTT.

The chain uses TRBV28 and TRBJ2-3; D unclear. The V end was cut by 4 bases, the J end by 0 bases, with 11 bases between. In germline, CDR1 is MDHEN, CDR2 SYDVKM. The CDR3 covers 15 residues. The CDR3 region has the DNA TGTGCCAGCAGTTCCGCAACACCTAGCACAGATACGCAGTATTTT. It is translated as CASSSATPSTDTQYF.

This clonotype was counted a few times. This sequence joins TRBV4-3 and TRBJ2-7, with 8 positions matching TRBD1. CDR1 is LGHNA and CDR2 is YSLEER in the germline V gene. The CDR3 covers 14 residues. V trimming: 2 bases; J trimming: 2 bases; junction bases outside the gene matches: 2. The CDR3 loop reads CASSQRDRTYEQYF. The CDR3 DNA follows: TGCGCCAGCAGCCAACGGGACAGGACCTACGAGCAGTACTTC.

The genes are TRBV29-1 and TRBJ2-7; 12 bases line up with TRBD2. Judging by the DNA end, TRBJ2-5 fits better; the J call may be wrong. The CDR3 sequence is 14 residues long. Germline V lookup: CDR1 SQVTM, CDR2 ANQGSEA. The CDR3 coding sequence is TGCAGCGTACTAGCGGGGGGTATCGGAGAGACCCAGTACTTC. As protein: CSVLAGGIGETQYF.

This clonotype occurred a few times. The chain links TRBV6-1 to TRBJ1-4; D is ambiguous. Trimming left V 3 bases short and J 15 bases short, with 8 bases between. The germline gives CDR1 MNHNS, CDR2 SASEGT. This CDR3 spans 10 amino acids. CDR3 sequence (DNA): TGTGCCAGCAGTGACAGGAGGGTGTTTTTT. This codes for CASSDRRVFF.

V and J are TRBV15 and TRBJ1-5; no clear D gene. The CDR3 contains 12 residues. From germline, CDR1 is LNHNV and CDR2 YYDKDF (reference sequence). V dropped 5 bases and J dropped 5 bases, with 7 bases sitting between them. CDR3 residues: CATSPRDQPQHF. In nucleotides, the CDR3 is TGTGCCACCAGCCCTCGGGATCAGCCCCAGCATTTT.